The present T cell receptor (beta chain) was sequenced within a study of identical twins. Regarding the study as a whole: Carriage of fewer insertions was seen in abundant cord blood beta clonotypes, whereas memory repertoires showed none. Out-of-frame TCR alpha sharing observed in monozygotic twins exceeded model estimates. The study found weaker excess twin sharing in beta out-of-frame sequences.

This clonotype occurred a few times. Antigen: not known. Each CDR3 protein is one row after TCRdb ran MiXCR on the 5' RACE reads. The table lists approximately 630,000 distinct CDR3 sequences, 7.1% of them singletons. The J segment lost 4 bases and the V segment lost 6 bases, leaving 8 bases of the junction unmatched. In germline, CDR1 is MNHNS, CDR2 SASEGT. The CDR3 is 15 residues long. This sample was shared with a second study, whose subject was yellow fever vaccine responses in identical twins.

Sequencing was performed on PBMCs. The source is a woman under 30 in good health. This chain connects TRBV6-1 to TRBJ2-5; 10 bases align to TRBD1. CDR3 in amino acids: CASRSGTGAAETQYF. DNA for the CDR3: TGTGCCAGCAGATCCGGGACAGGGGCAGCAGAGACCCAGTACTTC.